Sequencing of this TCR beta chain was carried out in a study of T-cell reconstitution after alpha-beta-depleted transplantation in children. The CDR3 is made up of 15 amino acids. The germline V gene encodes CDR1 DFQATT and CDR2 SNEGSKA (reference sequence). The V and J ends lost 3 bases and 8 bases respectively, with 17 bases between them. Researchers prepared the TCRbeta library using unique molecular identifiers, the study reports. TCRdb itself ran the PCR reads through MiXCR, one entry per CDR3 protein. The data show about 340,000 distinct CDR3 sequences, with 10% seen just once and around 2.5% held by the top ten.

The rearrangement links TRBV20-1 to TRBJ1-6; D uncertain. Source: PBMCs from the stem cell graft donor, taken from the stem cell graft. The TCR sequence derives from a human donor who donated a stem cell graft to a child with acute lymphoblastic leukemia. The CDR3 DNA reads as TGCAGTGCTAGGAAGCTGCCAGGTGATGATTCACCCCTCCACTTT. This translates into CSARKLPGDDSPLHF.